The 5 T cell receptor beta chains listed next were all sequenced from one sample in a study of T cells after yellow fever vaccination. In TCRdb, the 5' RACE reads were re-called with MiXCR into one record per CDR3 protein. Here the sample spans under 550,000 distinct CDR3 sequences, roughly a fifth being singletons. This specimen was PBMCs, taken about 21 days after the first yellow fever vaccination. These receptors came from a man in his late teens or twenties who received the YFV17D yellow fever vaccine.

This clonotype appeared a few times. The chain recombines TRBV27 with TRBJ2-7; maybe TRBD1 (6 bases). In germline, CDR1 is MNHEY, CDR2 SMNVEV (reference sequence). This CDR3 contains 14 residues. Trimming stripped 4 bases from V and 2 bases from J, with 12 bases between. CDR3 sequence reads: CASSSPRQAYEQYF. In nucleotides, the CDR3 is TGTGCCAGCAGTTCGCCCCGACAGGCCTACGAGCAGTACTTC.

The chain recombines TRBV5-1 with TRBJ2-7, with 10 bases identical to TRBD2. The germline CDR1 and CDR2 sequences are SGHRS and YFSETQ. CDR3 size: 14 residues. Unmatched junction bases numbered 6, after V lost 5 bases and J lost 4 bases. CDR3 DNA: TGCGCCAGCAGTTTTGGGACTAGCGAGTACGAGCAGTACTTC. It yields the protein CASSFGTSEYEQYF.

Concerning this clonotype: A junction end diverges from the germline sequence, so it may reflect a read error. This rearrangement joins TRBV11-2 to TRBJ1-2; D gene uncertain. The CDR3 is made up of 15 amino acids. Germline-derived CDR1 and CDR2 are SGHAT and FQNNGV. CDR3 sequence reads: CARSFNQKANYGYTF. The CDR3 DNA sequence: TGTGCCAGAAGCTTTAACCAAAAAGCTAACTATGGCTACACCTTC.

This clonotype appeared a few times. The V gene is TRBV19, the J gene TRBJ2-1; D may match TRBD1 or TRBD2 (5 bases each). Trimming stripped 4 bases from V and 4 bases from J, with 14 bases between. The CDR3 contains 15 residues. Per the germline V gene, CDR1 is LNHDA and CDR2 is SQIVND (reference sequence). CDR3 in DNA: TGTGCCAGTAGTAACCAACCGGGGCGGTACAATGAGCAGTTCTTC. This codes for CASSNQPGRYNEQFF.

This clonotype appeared many times. The V call is TRBV29-1, the J call TRBJ1-2; maybe TRBD1 (6 bases). The V end was cut by 1 base, the J end by 3 bases, with 12 bases between. CDR1 and CDR2 from the germline V gene are SQVTM and ANQGSEA. The CDR3 is made up of 14 amino acids. CDR3 DNA sequence: TGCAGCGTTGAAGCGGCAGGGGATTACTATGGCTACACCTTC. Residues: CSVEAAGDYYGYTF.